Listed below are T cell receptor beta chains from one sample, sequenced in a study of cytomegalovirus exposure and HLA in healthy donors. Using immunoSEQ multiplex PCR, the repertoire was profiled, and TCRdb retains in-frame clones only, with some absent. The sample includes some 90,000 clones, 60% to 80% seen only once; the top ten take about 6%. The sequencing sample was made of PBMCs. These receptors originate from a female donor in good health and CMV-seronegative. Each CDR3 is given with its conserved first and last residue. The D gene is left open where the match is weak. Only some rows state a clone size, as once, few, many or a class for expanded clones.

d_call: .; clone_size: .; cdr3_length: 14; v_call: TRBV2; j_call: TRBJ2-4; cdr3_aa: CASSERTTIDIQYF; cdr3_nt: TGTGCCAGCAGTGAAAGGACGACTATAGACATTCAGTACTTC
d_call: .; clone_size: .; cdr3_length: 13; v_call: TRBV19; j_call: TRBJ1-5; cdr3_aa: CASSRGVNQPQHF; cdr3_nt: TGTGCCAGTAGTAGGGGGGTCAATCAGCCCCAGCATTTT
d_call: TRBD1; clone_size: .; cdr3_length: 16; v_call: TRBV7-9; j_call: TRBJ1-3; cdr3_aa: CASSLDRLISGNTIYF; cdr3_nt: TGTGCCAGCAGCTTGGACAGGTTGATCTCTGGAAACACCATATATTTT
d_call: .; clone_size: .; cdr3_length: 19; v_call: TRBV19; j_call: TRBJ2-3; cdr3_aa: CASTSASGRATPRTDTQYF; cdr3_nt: .
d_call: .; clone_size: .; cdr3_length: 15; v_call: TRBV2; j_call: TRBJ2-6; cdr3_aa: CASSPDSPGANVLTF; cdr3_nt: TGTGCCAGCAGTCCGGACAGCCCTGGGGCCAACGTCCTGACTTTC
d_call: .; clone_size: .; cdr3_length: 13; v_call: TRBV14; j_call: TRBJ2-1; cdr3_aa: CASSFGQYNEQFF; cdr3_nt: TGTGCCAGCAGCTTCGGACAGTACAATGAGCAGTTCTTC
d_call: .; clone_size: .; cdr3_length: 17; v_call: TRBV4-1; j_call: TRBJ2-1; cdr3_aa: CASSPLQAAGSYNEQFF; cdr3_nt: TGCGCCAGCAGCCCCCTTCAAGCGGCGGGCTCCTACAATGAGCAGTTCTTC
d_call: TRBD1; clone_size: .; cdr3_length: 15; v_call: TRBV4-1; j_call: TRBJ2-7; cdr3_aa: CASSQMGQGNYEQYF; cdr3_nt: TGCGCCAGCAGCCAAATGGGACAGGGGAACTACGAGCAGTACTTC
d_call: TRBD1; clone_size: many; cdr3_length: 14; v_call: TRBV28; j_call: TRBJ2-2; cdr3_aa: CASSLRQGDGELFF; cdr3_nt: TGTGCCAGCAGTTTGAGACAGGGTGACGGGGAGCTGTTTTTT
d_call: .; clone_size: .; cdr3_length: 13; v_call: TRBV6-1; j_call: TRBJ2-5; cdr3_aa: CASSLAPGETQYF; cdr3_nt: TGTGCCAGCAGTCTAGCGCCCGGGGAGACCCAGTACTTC
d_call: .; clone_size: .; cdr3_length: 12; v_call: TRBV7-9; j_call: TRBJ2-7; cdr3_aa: CASSLDTYEQYF; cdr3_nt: TGTGCCAGCAGCTTAGATACATACGAGCAGTACTTC
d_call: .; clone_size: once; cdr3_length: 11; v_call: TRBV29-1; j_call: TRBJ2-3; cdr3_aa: CSVPTSDTQYF; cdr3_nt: TGCAGCGTGCCTACGTCAGATACGCAGTATTTT
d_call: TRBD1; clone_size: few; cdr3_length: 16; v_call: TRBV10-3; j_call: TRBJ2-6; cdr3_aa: CAIGRDRDSGANVLTF; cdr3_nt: TGTGCCATCGGGCGGGACAGGGACTCTGGGGCCAACGTCCTGACTTTC
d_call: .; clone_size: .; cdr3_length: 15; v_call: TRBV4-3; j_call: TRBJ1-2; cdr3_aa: CASSQDLITAYGYTF; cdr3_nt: TGCGCCAGCAGCCAAGATCTAATAACAGCCTATGGCTACACCTTC
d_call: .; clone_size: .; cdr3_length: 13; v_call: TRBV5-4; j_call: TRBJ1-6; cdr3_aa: CASSLAGQGFLHF; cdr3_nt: TGTGCCAGCAGCTTGGCGGGGCAGGGGTTCCTCCACTTT
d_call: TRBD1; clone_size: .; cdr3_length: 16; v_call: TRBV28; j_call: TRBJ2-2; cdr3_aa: CAGGHGTASNTGELFF; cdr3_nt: TGTGCCGGGGGACACGGGACAGCCTCGAACACCGGGGAGCTGTTTTTT
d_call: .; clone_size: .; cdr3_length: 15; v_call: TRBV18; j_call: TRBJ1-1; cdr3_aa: CASSPRQDMNTEAFF; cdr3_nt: TGTGCCAGCTCACCTCGACAGGACATGAACACTGAAGCTTTCTTT
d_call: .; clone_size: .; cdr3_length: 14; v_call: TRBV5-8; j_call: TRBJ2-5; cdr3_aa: CASRVGGPQETQYF; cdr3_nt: TGTGCCAGCAGGGTTGGAGGGCCCCAAGAGACCCAGTACTTC
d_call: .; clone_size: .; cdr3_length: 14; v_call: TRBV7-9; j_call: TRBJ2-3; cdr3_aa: CASSSGLITDTQYF; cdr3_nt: TGTGCCAGCAGCTCGGGACTCATCACAGATACGCAGTATTTT
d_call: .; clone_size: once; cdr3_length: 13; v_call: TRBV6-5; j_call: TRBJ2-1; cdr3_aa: CASRDRFINEQFF; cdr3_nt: TGTGCCAGCAGGGACAGATTTATCAATGAGCAGTTCTTC
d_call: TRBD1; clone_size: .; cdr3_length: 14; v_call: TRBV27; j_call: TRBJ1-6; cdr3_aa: CASQADRDGSPLHF; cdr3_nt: TGTGCCAGCCAGGCGGACAGGGACGGTTCACCCCTCCACTTT
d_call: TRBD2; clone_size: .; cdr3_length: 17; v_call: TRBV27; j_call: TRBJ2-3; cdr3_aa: CASSFYGTSGTTDTQYF; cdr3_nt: TGTGCCAGCAGTTTCTACGGGACTAGCGGGACCACAGATACGCAGTATTTT
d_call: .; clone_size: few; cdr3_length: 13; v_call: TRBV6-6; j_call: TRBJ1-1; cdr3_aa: CASSPTGNTEAFF; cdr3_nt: TGTGCCAGCAGCCCAACAGGGAACACTGAAGCTTTCTTT
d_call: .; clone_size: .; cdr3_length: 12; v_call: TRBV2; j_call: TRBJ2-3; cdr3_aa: CASSERGDTQYF; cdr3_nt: TGTGCCAGCAGTGAGAGAGGAGATACGCAGTATTTT
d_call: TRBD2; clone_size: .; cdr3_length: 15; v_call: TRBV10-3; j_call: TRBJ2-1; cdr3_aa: CAIRASGRFGNEQFF; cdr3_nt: TGTGCCATCAGAGCTAGCGGGAGGTTCGGCAATGAGCAGTTCTTC
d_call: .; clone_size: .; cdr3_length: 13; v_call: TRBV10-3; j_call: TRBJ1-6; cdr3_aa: CAISDSYNSPLHF; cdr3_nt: TGTGCCATCAGCGACAGCTATAATTCACCCCTCCACTTT
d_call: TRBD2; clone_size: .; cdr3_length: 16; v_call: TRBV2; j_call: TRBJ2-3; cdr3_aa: CAGMPGTSGGFDTQYF; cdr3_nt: TGTGCCGGGATGCCCGGGACTAGCGGGGGGTTCGATACGCAGTATTTT
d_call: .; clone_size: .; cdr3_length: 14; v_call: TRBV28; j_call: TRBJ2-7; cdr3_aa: CASSYSRDSYEQYF; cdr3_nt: TGTGCCAGCAGTTACTCCAGGGACTCCTACGAGCAGTACTTC
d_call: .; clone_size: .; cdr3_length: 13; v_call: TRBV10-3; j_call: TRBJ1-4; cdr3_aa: CASGRAANEKLFF; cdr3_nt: TGTGCCAGCGGCAGGGCGGCTAATGAAAAACTGTTTTTT
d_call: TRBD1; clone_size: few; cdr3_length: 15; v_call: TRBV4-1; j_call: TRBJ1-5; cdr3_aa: CASSQVTGGKQPQHF; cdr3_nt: TGCGCCAGCAGCCAAGTAACAGGGGGCAAGCAGCCCCAGCATTTT
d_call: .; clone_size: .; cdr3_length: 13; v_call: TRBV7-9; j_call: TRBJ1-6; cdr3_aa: CASSFPGNSPLHF; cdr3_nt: TGTGCCAGCAGCTTCCCGGGAAATTCACCCCTCCACTTT
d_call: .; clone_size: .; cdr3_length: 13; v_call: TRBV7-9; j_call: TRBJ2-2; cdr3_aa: CASREGNTGELFF; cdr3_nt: TGTGCCAGCAGGGAGGGGAACACCGGGGAGCTGTTTTTT
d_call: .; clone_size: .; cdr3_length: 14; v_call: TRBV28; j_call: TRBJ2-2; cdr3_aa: CASSLTGLAGELFF; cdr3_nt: TGTGCCAGCAGTTTAACAGGGCTGGCCGGGGAGCTGTTTTTT
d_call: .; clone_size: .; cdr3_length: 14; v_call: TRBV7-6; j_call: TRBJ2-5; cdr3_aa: CASSRGRPQETQYF; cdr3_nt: TGTGCCAGCAGCCGAGGGAGGCCCCAAGAGACCCAGTACTTC
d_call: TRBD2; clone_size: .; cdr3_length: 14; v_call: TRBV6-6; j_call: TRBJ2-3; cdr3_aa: CAAGAGGYTDTQYF; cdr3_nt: TGTGCCGCGGGAGCGGGGGGGTACACAGATACGCAGTATTTT
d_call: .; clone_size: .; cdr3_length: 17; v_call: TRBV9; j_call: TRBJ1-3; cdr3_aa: CASSVLPGVSSGNTIYF; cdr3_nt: TGTGCCAGCAGCGTACTTCCAGGGGTGAGCTCTGGAAACACCATATATTTT
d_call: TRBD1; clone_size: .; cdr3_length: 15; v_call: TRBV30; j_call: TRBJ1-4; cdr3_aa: CAWSAPDRVGEKLFF; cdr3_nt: TGTGCCTGGAGTGCACCCGACAGGGTGGGGGAAAAACTGTTTTTT
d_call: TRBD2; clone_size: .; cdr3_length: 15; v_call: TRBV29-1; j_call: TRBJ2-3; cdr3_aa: CSVEGGGSSTDTQYF; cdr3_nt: TGCAGCGTTGAAGGGGGGGGGTCTTCCACAGATACGCAGTATTTT